A selection of T cell receptor beta chains follows, all from one sample in a study of regulatory T cells in long-lasting Graves disease. MiXCR, applied by TCRdb to the multiplex PCR reads, yields one record per CDR3 protein. This table holds 500,000 or so distinct CDR3 sequences, 14% found once. These data also featured in a second study, about T cells in Graves' hyperthyroidism and ophthalmopathy.

Specimen: peripheral blood mononuclear cells (PBMCs), collected at new diagnosis, from a patient treated with antithyroid drugs. All receptors derive from a woman aged 50 to 65 with Graves disease. Each CDR3 is given without its conserved first and last residue.

v_gene	j_gene	CDR3aa
TRBV18	TRBJ1-2	ASSSQDRHFNGYT
TRBV9	TRBJ2-3	ASSVVTGQGDTQY
TRBV12-5	TRBJ2-2	ASGFSAGANTGELF
TRBV7-9	TRBJ2-1	ASSLEGDPYNEQF
TRBV28	TRBJ2-2	ATLQVPRSGELF
TRBV20-1	TRBJ2-1	SAMWGGSNEQF
TRBV4-1	TRBJ2-1	ASSQGGRAEPYNEQF
TRBV20-1	TRBJ2-7	SARDPAGTSGSGSYEQY
TRBV6-1	TRBJ2-7	ASNPTGRLSYEQY
TRBV2	TRBJ2-1	ASSELATYNEQF
TRBV12-3/TRBV12-4	TRBJ1-2	ASRGDNYGYT
TRBV12-3/TRBV12-4	TRBJ2-1	ASSSYSDNEQF
TRBV6-5	TRBJ2-7	ASSYSFVGTDLYEQY
TRBV5-8	TRBJ2-7	ASSLFGQGGYEQY
TRBV5-5	TRBJ2-1	ASSHGTSDYNEQF